The 23 T cell receptor beta chains in this list originate from one sample, sequenced in a study of neurological immune-mediated disorders. TCRdb itself ran the 5' RACE reads through MiXCR, one entry per CDR3 protein. The sample records 40,000 or so distinct CDR3 sequences, roughly 14% being singletons. Source material: PBMCs. These receptors all come from a woman in her fifties or sixties with HTLV-1-associated myelopathy (HAM/TSP).

This clonotype was recorded at least ten times. The J gene is TRBJ1-1, the V gene TRBV20-1; D gene uncertain. Trimming removed 3 bases from V and 1 base from J, with 12 bases in between. The germline gives CDR1 DFQATT, CDR2 SNEGSKA (reference sequence). The length of the CDR3 is 14 residues. CDR3: CSASTPPGNTEAFF. Written as DNA, the CDR3 is TGCAGTGCTAGTACTCCCCCCGGGAACACTGAAGCTTTCTTT.

This clonotype has a count of ten or more. The CDR3 DNA follows: TGTGCCAGCAGCCCCCGGTCGGGGGACAACTCTGGAAACACCATATATTTT. Its protein is CASSPRSGDNSGNTIYF. The V and J genes are TRBV7-2 and TRBJ1-3; D is perhaps TRBD1 (6 bases). Germline loops: CDR1 SGHTA, CDR2 FQGNSA. V was clipped by 5 bases and J by 0 bases, with 17 bases between them. The CDR3 contains 17 residues.

The sample holds many counts of this clonotype. This rearrangement joins TRBV5-1 to TRBJ1-2; D ambiguous. The CDR3 is made up of 13 amino acids. Between the trimmed V and J ends, which lost 4 bases and 5 bases, there was a span of 12 bases. Germline CDR1 SGHRS, CDR2 YFSETQ. CDR3: CASSAGGDYGYTF. The DNA of the CDR3 is TGCGCCAGCAGCGCCGGCGGGGATTATGGCTACACCTTC.

The sample holds many counts of this clonotype. CDR3 in amino acids: CATSLSGAGGLQETQYF. As DNA, the CDR3 is TGTGCCACCAGTTTGTCTGGTGCGGGGGGACTCCAAGAGACCCAGTACTTC. The chain links TRBV24-1 to TRBJ2-5; 8 positions agree with TRBD2. V trimming: 6 bases; J trimming: 1 base; junction bases outside the gene matches: 12. This CDR3 has 17 amino acids. Germline lookup yields CDR1 KGHDR and CDR2 SFDVKD.

This clonotype has at least ten counts. The V gene is TRBV20-1, the J gene TRBJ1-6, with D unresolved. Looked up from germline, CDR1 is DFQATT and CDR2 is SNEGSKA (reference sequence). Trimming cost V 2 bases and J 0 bases, with 8 bases left between them. There are 15 residues in the CDR3. The CDR3 protein is CSARFESSYNSPLHF. The DNA for the CDR3 is TGCAGTGCTAGATTTGAGAGCTCCTATAATTCACCCCTCCACTTT.

This clonotype qualifies as medium-sized. The chain uses TRBV7-2 and TRBJ1-5; tentative D call: TRBD1 (6 bases). The CDR3 is 18 amino acids. CDR1 is SGHTA, CDR2 FQGNSA, per germline. V gave up 2 bases and J gave up 0 bases, with 17 bases separating them. The CDR3 here is CASSLKGPGQNSNQPQHF. The CDR3 nucleotides are TGTGCCAGCAGCTTAAAAGGTCCAGGACAGAATAGCAATCAGCCCCAGCATTTT.

This clonotype was found many times. The V call is TRBV20-1, the J call TRBJ1-1; possibly TRBD1 for D (6 bases). Trimming took off 5 bases at V and 1 base at J, with 14 bases between the two ends. Looked up from germline, CDR1 is DFQATT and CDR2 is SNEGSKA (reference sequence). The CDR3 sequence is 14 residues long. The CDR3 coding sequence is TGCAGTGCTTTTACGGGACATCAGAACACTGAAGCTTTCTTT. Its translation is CSAFTGHQNTEAFF.

This clonotype was observed at least ten times. The chain recombines TRBV10-3 with TRBJ1-6, with unresolved D. Germline V lookup: CDR1 ENHRY, CDR2 SYGVKD. The CDR3 is 15 residues long. V was clipped by 10 bases and J by 1 base, with 14 bases between them. As DNA, the CDR3 is TGTGCCACCGATCCCGAGCGGTCCTATAATTCACCCCTCCACTTT. Amino acids: CATDPERSYNSPLHF.

This clonotype was recorded many times. The rearrangement uses TRBV5-1 and TRBJ2-5; 8 bases map to TRBD1. Germline CDR1 SGHRS, CDR2 YFSETQ. The J segment lost 2 bases and the V segment lost 4 bases, leaving 4 bases of the junction unmatched. This CDR3 region has 14 residues. For the CDR3, the DNA is TGCGCCAGCAGCGTGACAGGGGATCAAGAGACCCAGTACTTC. It codes for CASSVTGDQETQYF.

The table lists this clonotype with many counts. This chain connects TRBV4-1 to TRBJ2-7; TRBD1 matches at 9 bases. There are 16 residues in the CDR3. Germline CDR1 MGHRA, CDR2 YSYEKL. Losses at the gene ends were 4 bases for V and 4 bases for J; bases not matched to a gene: 11. The chain's CDR3 is CASSRRGGTGKYEQYF. CDR3 DNA sequence: TGCGCCAGCAGCCGAAGAGGCGGGACAGGGAAATACGAGCAGTACTTC.

This clonotype occurred many times. V gene TRBV20-1 combines with J gene TRBJ2-7; D is uncertain. The CDR3 sequence is 15 residues long. CDR1 is DFQATT and CDR2 is SNEGSKA in the germline V gene (reference sequence). Trimming cost V 3 bases and J 2 bases, with 17 bases left between them. CDR3 amino acids: CSARPGRSGTYEQYF. As DNA, the CDR3 is TGCAGTGCTAGGCCTGGACGCTCCGGAACCTACGAGCAGTACTTC.

This clonotype appeared many times. The J gene is TRBJ2-7, the V gene TRBV6-5, with a weak D call TRBD2 (5 bases). From germline, CDR1 is MNHEY and CDR2 SVGAGI. This CDR3 spans 16 amino acids. Trimming took 0 bases from V and 0 from J, leaving 12 bases between them. The chain's CDR3 is CASSYSRDYSSYEQYF. The CDR3 DNA is TGTGCCAGCAGTTACTCGAGAGACTACAGCTCCTACGAGCAGTACTTC.

This clonotype was detected many times. CDR3 nucleotides: TGCAGTGCTAGCTCCCGCCAGGCTACTCACACTGAAGCTTTCTTT. Encoded protein: CSASSRQATHTEAFF. This chain joins TRBV20-1 and TRBJ1-1; D ambiguous. V lost 3 bases and J 3 bases, leaving 17 bases between the germline ends. This CDR3 region has 15 residues. Germline V lookup: CDR1 DFQATT, CDR2 SNEGSKA (reference sequence).

This clonotype was seen ten or more times. This chain links TRBV15 with TRBJ1-2; no clear D. The CDR3 is made up of 14 amino acids. CDR1 is LNHNV and CDR2 is YYDKDF in the germline V gene (reference sequence). V shed 3 bases and J shed 2 bases, with 10 bases lying between them. CDR3: CATSRIPRNYGYTF. Here the CDR3 DNA reads TGTGCCACCAGCAGGATCCCCAGGAACTATGGCTACACCTTC.

The table lists this clonotype with many counts. The V gene is TRBV7-2, the J gene TRBJ2-1; D is perhaps TRBD2 (5 bases). From germline, CDR1 is SGHTA and CDR2 FQGNSA. V lost 1 base and J 10 bases, leaving 20 bases between the germline ends. This CDR3 comprises 16 residues. This CDR3 is CASSLDSAPSGNEQFF. The CDR3 DNA follows: TGTGCCAGCAGCTTAGATTCCGCACCCTCGGGGAACGAGCAGTTCTTC. The whole variable domain, filled in from reference TRBV7-2 and TRBJ2-1, reads GAGVSQSPSNKVTEKGKDVELRCDPISGHTALYWYRQSLGQGLEFLIYFQGNSAPDKSGLPSDRFSAERTGGSVSTLTIQRTQQEDSAVYLCASSLDSAPSGNEQFFGPGTRLTVL.

There are many counts of this clonotype. The chain employs TRBV5-1 and TRBJ2-1, with no clear D. CDR3 length: 13 residues. Trimming took off 0 bases at V and 8 bases at J, with 9 bases between the two ends. In germline, CDR1 is SGHRS, CDR2 YFSETQ. The CDR3 DNA follows: TGCGCCAGCAGCTTGGCCTCAGTGGATGAGCAGTTCTTC. This codes for CASSLASVDEQFF. The full variable domain, in which reference TRBV5-1 and TRBJ2-1 provide the parts outside the CDR3, is KAGVTQTPRYLIKTRGQQVTLSCSPISGHRSVSWYQQTPGQGLQFLFEYFSETQRNKGNFPGRFSGRQFSNSRSEMNVSTLELGDSALYLCASSLASVDEQFFGPGTRLTVL.

Ten or more counts support this clonotype. The rearrangement uses TRBV3-1 and TRBJ2-2, with D possibly being TRBD2 (6 bases). Germline V CDR1 and CDR2: LGHDT, YNNKEL (reference sequence). The CDR3 extends over 14 amino acids. The V and J ends lost 5 bases and 5 bases respectively, with 12 bases between them. CDR3 bases: TGTGCCAGCAGCGGCCCCCGGGGGACCGGGGAGCTGTTTTTT. Translating gives CASSGPRGTGELFF.

At least ten counts were recorded for this clonotype. The chain is built from TRBV3-1 and TRBJ1-2; D gene uncertain. V lost 0 bases, J lost 4 bases, and 9 bases lay in between. From germline, CDR1 is LGHDT and CDR2 YNNKEL (reference sequence). This CDR3 contains 14 residues. CDR3 bases: TGTGCCAGCAGCCAAGAGACCGAGATCTATGGCTACACCTTC. Protein: CASSQETEIYGYTF.

Many counts were recorded for this clonotype. V usage is TRBV2 and J usage is TRBJ1-2, with D maybe TRBD1 (6 bases). The germline gives CDR1 SNHLY, CDR2 FYNNEI. The V end lost 3 bases, the J end lost 6 bases, and 8 bases lay between the germline ends. The CDR3 extends over 12 amino acids. CDR3 sequence: CASSDYRDGYTF. In nucleotides, the CDR3 is TGTGCCAGCAGTGATTACAGGGATGGCTACACCTTC.

This clonotype occurred many times. V is TRBV7-9 and J is TRBJ1-4; 7 bases match TRBD1. V lost 5 bases and J lost 6; bases outside the gene matches: 9. The CDR3 totals 15 residues. Germline CDR1 SEHNR, CDR2 FQNEAQ (reference sequence). This CDR3 reads CASSRLTGRDEKLFF. CDR3 nucleotides: TGTGCCAGCAGCCGGCTGACAGGGAGGGATGAAAAACTGTTTTTT.

In this sample, this clonotype turned up many times. The chain joins TRBV5-1 to TRBJ2-7, with 7 bases lining up with TRBD1. The V and J ends lost 4 bases and 1 base, in that order; junction bases with no gene match: 5. CDR1 is SGHRS and CDR2 is YFSETQ in the germline V gene. The CDR3 runs to 14 residues. The CDR3 loop is CASSGTGVSYEQYF. The CDR3 DNA reads as TGCGCCAGCAGCGGCACAGGGGTTTCCTACGAGCAGTACTTC.

This clonotype was counted only a few times. This rearrangement joins TRBV6-2 or TRBV6-3 to TRBJ2-3, with TRBD2 identical over 13 bases. CDR3 length equals 16 residues. Germline V gene sequence: CDR1 MNHEY, CDR2 SVGEGT. J was trimmed by 0 bases and V by 7 bases; bases with no gene match: 4. As DNA, the CDR3 is TGTGCCAGCACCGGACTAGCGGGGGCGAGCACAGATACGCAGTATTTT. Translation gives CASTGLAGASTDTQYF.

This clonotype came up many times. The V call is TRBV10-3, the J call TRBJ2-6, with 9 nucleotides matching TRBD1. With 8 bases clipped from V and 1 base from J, the junction kept 6 bases outside the gene matches. This CDR3 contains 16 residues. Germline V gene data show CDR1 as ENHRY and CDR2 as SYGVKD. This chain's CDR3 is CAIGDRGFSGANVLTF. CDR3 DNA: TGTGCCATCGGCGACAGGGGGTTTTCTGGGGCCAACGTCCTGACTTTC.